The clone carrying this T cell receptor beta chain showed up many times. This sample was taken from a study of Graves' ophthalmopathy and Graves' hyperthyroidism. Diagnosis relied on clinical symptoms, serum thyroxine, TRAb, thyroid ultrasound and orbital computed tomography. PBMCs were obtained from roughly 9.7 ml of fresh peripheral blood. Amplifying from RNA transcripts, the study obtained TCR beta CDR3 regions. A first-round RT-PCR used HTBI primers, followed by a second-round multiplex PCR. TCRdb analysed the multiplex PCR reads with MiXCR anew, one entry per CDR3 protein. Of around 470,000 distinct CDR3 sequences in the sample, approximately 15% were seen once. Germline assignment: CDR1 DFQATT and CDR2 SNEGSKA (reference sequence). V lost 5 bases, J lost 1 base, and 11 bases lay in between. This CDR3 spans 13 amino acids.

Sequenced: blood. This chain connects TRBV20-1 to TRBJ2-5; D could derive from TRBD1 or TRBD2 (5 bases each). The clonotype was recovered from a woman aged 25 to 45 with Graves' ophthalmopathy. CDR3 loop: CSAGTGSQETQYF. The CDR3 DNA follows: TGCAGTGCTGGGACGGGGTCCCAAGAGACCCAGTACTTC.